One sample yielded the 23 T cell receptor beta chains listed below, sequenced in a study of shared clonotypes between healthy human individuals. Sequencing was performed with immunoSEQ multiplex PCR; in TCRdb, only in-frame clones are kept and a portion is missing. This sample carries about 1.5 million clones, 98% of them seen once, and the ten largest clones take around 0.45%. Sequences were obtained from naive CD4+ T cells sorted from blood. The subset was: CD45RA+ positively selected. Source of these receptors: a man aged 25 to 40 in good health.

The chain recombines TRBV28 with TRBJ2-2; TRBD2 aligns across 7 bases. CDR3 length: 14 amino acids. The V gene end was trimmed by 4 bases and the J gene end by 8 bases; junction bases not matched to a gene: 7. Germline CDR1 and CDR2: MDHEN and SYDVKM. The CDR3 nucleotides read TGTGCCAGCAGTTCGTTTACTAGCGCTGGGGAGCTGTTTTTT. Translation: CASSSFTSAGELFF.

The chain carries TRBV19 and TRBJ1-4; the match to TRBD1 covers 7 bases. This CDR3 has 16 residues. Trimming took 10 bases from V and 0 from J; bases not matched to a gene: 11. The germline V gene has CDR1 LNHDA and CDR2 SQIVND (reference sequence). The CDR3 DNA follows: TGTGCCACCAAAAGACAGGGTTTTGCAACTAATGAAAAACTGTTTTTT. It is translated as CATKRQGFATNEKLFF. Supplemented by reference TRBV19 and TRBJ1-4, the full variable domain reads DGGITQSPKYLFRKEGQNVTLSCEQNLNHDAMYWYRQDPGQGLRLIYYSQIVNDFQKGDIAEGYSVSREKKESFPLTVTSAQKNPTAFYLCATKRQGFATNEKLFFGSGTQLSVL.

The chain employs TRBV7-3 and TRBJ2-2; D is undetermined. Germline loops: CDR1 SGHTA, CDR2 FQGTGA. CDR3 size: 17 residues. V was trimmed by 5 bases and J by 6 bases, leaving 22 bases between them. CDR3 residues: CASSPAPAVSLAGELFF. As DNA, the CDR3 is TGTGCCAGCAGCCCGGCTCCGGCAGTATCATTGGCCGGGGAGCTGTTTTTT.

The genes are TRBV9 and TRBJ2-2; 7 bases match TRBD2. The J segment lost 7 bases and the V segment lost 0 bases, leaving 9 bases of the junction unmatched. This CDR3 contains 16 residues. Germline V gene data show CDR1 as SGDLS and CDR2 as YYNGEE. CDR3 amino acids: CASSVGMAGAHGELFF. In DNA, the CDR3 is TGTGCCAGCAGCGTAGGAATGGCGGGAGCTCACGGGGAGCTGTTTTTT.

The chain links TRBV5-1 to TRBJ1-6; no clear D. The CDR3 is 12 amino acids. The V gene lost 2 bases and the J gene lost 5 bases, with 2 bases spanning the gap. Germline V gene lookup returns CDR1 SGHRS and CDR2 YFSETQ. The CDR3 sequence: CASSFNNSPLHF. The CDR3 nucleotides are TGCGCCAGCAGCTTTAATAATTCACCCCTCCACTTT.

The chain uses TRBV2 and TRBJ2-7; 8 bases agree with TRBD2. The CDR3 has 14 residues. In germline, CDR1 is SNHLY, CDR2 FYNNEI. With V trimmed by 6 bases and J by 2 bases, 6 bases remained unmatched. The CDR3 spells CASRTGTSPYEQYF. The CDR3 DNA follows: TGTGCCAGCAGAACCGGGACTAGTCCCTACGAGCAGTACTTC.

The CDR3 is CASSLRPGQGASRQPQHF. The DNA for the CDR3 is TGTGCCAGCAGCTTACGCCCGGGACAGGGGGCGTCACGACAGCCCCAGCATTTT. This sequence joins TRBV7-2 and TRBJ1-5, with 12 bases matching TRBD1. CDR1 and CDR2 (germline): SGHTA, FQGNSA. V was clipped by 2 bases and J by 7 bases; unmatched bases: 12. The CDR3 extends over 18 amino acids.

About this clone: Other DNA sequences in the sample encode the same CDR3. The gene calls are TRBV5-1 and TRBJ2-5; the match to TRBD2 covers 8 bases. With V trimmed by 2 bases and J by 2 bases, 2 bases remained unmatched. Germline-derived CDR1 and CDR2 are SGHRS and YFSETQ. The CDR3 consists of 14 residues. The CDR3 loop reads CASSFSGVQETQYF. As DNA, the CDR3 is TGCGCCAGCAGCTTTAGCGGGGTTCAAGAGACCCAGTACTTC.

The CDR3 protein is CASRAGVKYEQYF. Written as DNA, the CDR3 is TGTGCCAGCAGGGCGGGAGTCAAGTACGAGCAGTACTTC. The rearrangement uses TRBV28 and TRBJ2-7; 7 bases agree with TRBD2. V lost 6 bases to trimming and J lost 4 bases; unmatched junction nucleotides: 6. Germline V gene lookup returns CDR1 MDHEN and CDR2 SYDVKM. The CDR3 totals 13 residues.

Notes on this clone: Other nucleotide sequences from this sample produce the same CDR3. The rearrangement uses TRBV9 and TRBJ2-2; 7 nucleotides align to TRBD1. The CDR3 extends over 15 amino acids. Germline V gene lookup returns CDR1 SGDLS and CDR2 YYNGEE. V shed 4 bases and J 1 base; nucleotides not matched to a gene: 4. DNA of the CDR3: TGTGCCAGCAGCCCAAGACAGGGGAACACCGGGGAGCTGTTTTTT. This encodes CASSPRQGNTGELFF.

The chain links TRBV4-1 to TRBJ2-6; 9 bases are a match to TRBD1. This CDR3 comprises 19 residues. In germline, CDR1 is MGHRA, CDR2 YSYEKL. V was pared by 1 base and J by 0 bases, with 7 bases of the junction left unmatched. The CDR3 DNA follows: TGCGCCAGCAGCCAAGCCCCACAGGGGGCTAGCTCTGGGGCCAACGTCCTGACTTTC. Translating it yields CASSQAPQGASSGANVLTF.

This CDR3 is CASSDPRQGLDTQYF. The CDR3 DNA follows: TGTGCCAGCAGTGACCCGAGACAGGGGCTAGATACGCAGTATTTT. The chain employs TRBV6-4 and TRBJ2-3, with TRBD1 matching 8 bases. Looked up from germline, CDR1 is MRHNA and CDR2 is SNTAGT. This CDR3 has 15 amino acids. V dropped 2 bases and J dropped 5; count of bases not matched to a gene: 6.

This clone came up once. The chain joins TRBV29-1 to TRBJ2-1; D perhaps matches TRBD2 (5 bases). With 4 bases removed from V and 4 bases from J, the gap between germline ends came to 11 bases. CDR3 length: 13 residues. Germline V lookup: CDR1 SQVTM, CDR2 ANQGSEA. The CDR3 sequence: CSVGLSGYNEQFF. CDR3 DNA: TGCAGCGTTGGGTTGTCGGGGTACAATGAGCAGTTCTTC.

The genes are TRBV19 and TRBJ1-5, with D possibly being TRBD1 (5 bases). The CDR3 totals 16 residues. Germline V gene lookup returns CDR1 LNHDA and CDR2 SQIVND (reference sequence). Trimming shortened V by 3 bases and J by 7 bases, and 19 bases separated the two germline ends. The CDR3 DNA reads TGTGCCAGTAGTATGCTGACAGAACTGCCTAACCAGCCCCAGCATTTT. It encodes CASSMLTELPNQPQHF.

This sequence joins TRBV18 and TRBJ1-1; TRBD1 matches at 8 bases. Germline CDR1 reads KGHSH; CDR2 reads LQKENI. V shed 3 bases, J shed 3 bases, and the junction held 6 bases outside the gene matches. CDR3 length: 15 residues. The CDR3 region has the DNA TGTGCCAGCTCACCGCGGACAGGGACCGACACTGAAGCTTTCTTT. Its translation: CASSPRTGTDTEAFF.

About this clone: This same CDR3 is encoded by further DNA sequences in the sample. The chain carries TRBV9 and TRBJ2-3; D is undetermined. V was cut by 0 bases and J by 0 bases, with 2 bases left in between. This CDR3 is built from 13 residues. Looked up from germline, CDR1 is SGDLS and CDR2 is YYNGEE. The CDR3 sequence: CASSVESTDTQYF. In nucleotides, the CDR3 is TGTGCCAGCAGCGTAGAAAGCACAGATACGCAGTATTTT.

CDR3 bases: TGCGCCAGCAGCTTGACTCTTCCCGGATACGAGCAGTACTTC. Protein sequence: CASSLTLPGYEQYF. The chain joins TRBV5-1 to TRBJ2-7; D remains ambiguous. The CDR3 runs 14 residues. Looked up from germline, CDR1 is SGHRS and CDR2 is YFSETQ. Trimming left V 1 base short and J 4 bases short, with 12 bases between.

The CDR3 loop reads CASSFRVRGNTEAFF. The DNA of the CDR3 is TGTGCCAGCAGTTTCCGAGTCAGGGGGAACACTGAAGCTTTCTTT. This chain links TRBV28 with TRBJ1-1, with D possibly being TRBD1 (6 bases). Per the germline V gene, CDR1 is MDHEN and CDR2 is SYDVKM. The V end lost 3 bases, the J end lost 1 base, and 12 bases lay between the germline ends. The CDR3 has 15 amino acids.

This CDR3 reads CASSYSGLNYEQYF. In DNA, the CDR3 is TGTGCCAGCAGTTACTCGGGACTCAATTACGAGCAGTACTTC. The chain carries TRBV6-5 and TRBJ2-7; possibly TRBD2 for D (6 bases). This CDR3 spans 14 amino acids. Germline lookup yields CDR1 MNHEY and CDR2 SVGAGI. Trimming removed 0 bases from V and 4 bases from J, with 10 bases in between.

The CDR3, as DNA: TGTGCCAGCAGTGCCTCCCGGGGGGGGACAGATACGCAGTATTTT. Translation: CASSASRGGTDTQYF. This rearrangement joins TRBV6-4 to TRBJ2-3; 8 nucleotides align to TRBD2. The germline V gene has CDR1 MRHNA and CDR2 SNTAGT. V was pared by 4 bases and J by 3 bases, with 6 bases of the junction left unmatched. This CDR3 has 15 residues.

This rearrangement joins TRBV7-8 to TRBJ1-5, with a possible D match to TRBD1 (5 bases). CDR1 SGHVS and CDR2 FQNEAQ come from the germline V gene. This CDR3 region has 12 residues. Trimming took 11 bases from V and 1 from J, leaving 9 bases between them. The CDR3: CAGGGSNQPQHF. The CDR3 DNA reads as TGTGCCGGGGGGGGAAGCAATCAGCCCCAGCATTTT. The full variable domain, with the rest looked up from reference TRBV7-8 and TRBJ1-5, is GAGVSQSPRYKVAKRGQDVALRCDPISGHVSLFWYQQALGQGPEFLTYFQNEAQLDKSGLPSDRFFAERPEGSVSTLKIQRTQQEDSAVYLCAGGGSNQPQHFGDGTRLSIL.

This chain connects TRBV5-1 to TRBJ2-5, with 7 bases identical to TRBD2. The germline V gene has CDR1 SGHRS and CDR2 YFSETQ. CDR3 length: 16 residues. The J segment lost 2 bases and the V segment lost 4 bases, leaving 11 bases of the junction unmatched. Here the CDR3 reads CASSVTPGGLQETQYF. Here the CDR3 DNA reads TGCGCCAGCAGCGTAACACCCGGGGGACTACAAGAGACCCAGTACTTC. The whole variable domain, remainder taken from reference TRBV5-1 and TRBJ2-5, is KAGVTQTPRYLIKTRGQQVTLSCSPISGHRSVSWYQQTPGQGLQFLFEYFSETQRNKGNFPGRFSGRQFSNSRSEMNVSTLELGDSALYLCASSVTPGGLQETQYFGPGTRLLVL.

The rearrangement joins TRBV28 to TRBJ2-1, with 8 bases that match TRBD2. Trimming removed 6 bases from V and 3 bases from J; junction bases left unmatched: 7. The CDR3 is made up of 15 amino acids. Germline V gives CDR1 MDHEN, CDR2 SYDVKM. CDR3 DNA sequence: TGTGCCAGCAGAGGGGGACTAGTGCGCTACAATGAGCAGTTCTTC. Translated, it gives CASRGGLVRYNEQFF.